Described below is a single T cell receptor (beta chain) sequence and its context. Its antigen is undetermined. Germline CDR1 is MNHEY and CDR2 is SMNVEV (reference sequence). V lost 3 bases to trimming and J lost 10 bases, with 16 bases between them. The CDR3 runs 14 residues. Patients aged 18 to 65 had newly diagnosed hyperthyroidism that had lasted under 2 months. This sample was included in a study of T cells in Graves' hyperthyroidism and ophthalmopathy. The source material, RNA transcripts, was used to amplify TCR beta CDR3 regions. The HTBI primer set was used in a first-round RT-PCR of the TCR CDR3. TCRdb recomputed calls from the multiplex PCR reads with MiXCR, one row per CDR3 protein. The table includes fewer than 350,000 distinct CDR3 sequences, 13% detected once. Broader study findings: The model's output predicted ophthalmopathy at a median of about 6.5 months prior to onset.

Sequenced input: blood. The clonotype comes from a woman in her twenties or thirties with Graves' hyperthyroidism that later progressed to Graves' ophthalmopathy. The chain uses TRBV27 and TRBJ2-1; TRBD2 might be the D (5 bases). The CDR3 region is CASSLGLIAQEQFF. The CDR3 region has the DNA TGTGCCAGCAGTTTGGGCCTTATAGCGCAGGAGCAGTTCTTC.